Below, one T cell receptor (beta chain) is given with its context. Its antigen is not known. RNA transcripts were the template for amplifying TCR beta CDR3 regions. In the first-round RT-PCR of the TCR CDR3, the HTBI primer set was used. TCRdb re-called the multiplex PCR reads through MiXCR, storing one row per CDR3 protein. This sample has some 510,000 distinct CDR3 sequences; more than 20% occur once, and the top ten carry roughly 29%. The record originates from a study of T cells in Graves' hyperthyroidism and ophthalmopathy. Notes on the study in general: Blood also held most thyroid clonotypes expanded beyond 0.001.

The PBMCs were taken from less than 11 ml of fresh peripheral blood. The sequenced material came from blood. The clonotype originates from a man younger than 35 with Graves' hyperthyroidism.

CDR3 sequence reads: CASSLGQGAHTQYF. The CDR3 nucleotides read TGCGCCAGCAGCTTAGGACAGGGCGCACATACGCAGTATTTT. The chain couples TRBV5-1 to TRBJ2-3, with 8 bases lining up with TRBD1. The V and J ends lost 2 bases and 7 bases, in that order; junction bases with no gene match: 6. The CDR3 is made up of 14 amino acids. The germline CDR1 and CDR2 sequences are SGHRS and YFSETQ.